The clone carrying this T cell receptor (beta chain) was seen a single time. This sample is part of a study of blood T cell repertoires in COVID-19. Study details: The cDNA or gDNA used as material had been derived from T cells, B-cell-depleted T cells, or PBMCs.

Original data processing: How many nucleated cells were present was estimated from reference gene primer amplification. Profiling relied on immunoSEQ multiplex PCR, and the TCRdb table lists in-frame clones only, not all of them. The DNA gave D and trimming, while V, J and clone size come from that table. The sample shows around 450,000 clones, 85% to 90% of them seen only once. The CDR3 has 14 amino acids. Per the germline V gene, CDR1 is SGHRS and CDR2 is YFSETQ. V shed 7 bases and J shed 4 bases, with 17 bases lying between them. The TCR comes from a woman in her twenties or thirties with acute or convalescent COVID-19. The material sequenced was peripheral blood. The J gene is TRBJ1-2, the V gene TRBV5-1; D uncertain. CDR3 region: CASGPSSVSYGYTF. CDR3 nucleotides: TGCGCCAGCGGCCCTTCATCAGTTTCCTATGGCTACACCTTC.